The rows below give T cell receptor beta chains drawn from one sample of a study of shared clonotypes between healthy human individuals. Profiling relied on immunoSEQ multiplex PCR, and the TCRdb table lists in-frame clones only, not all of them. The sample lists around 2,000,000 clones; 93% were seen once. Sequenced input: naive CD8+ T cells from PBMCs. These receptors were collected from a man in his late teens or twenties in good health. Some clones in this sample may be carry-over from other donors' samples. Each CDR3 is given with its conserved first and last residue. D genes are given only for firm matches. Clone size, where shown, is once, few, many, or a class for clones that have expanded.

v_call	d_call	clone_size	j_call	cdr3_aa	cdr3_nt
TRBV29-1	NA	NA	TRBJ2-2	CSVLEGGRINTGELFF	TGCAGCGTCCTGGAGGGGGGCCGGATAAACACCGGGGAGCTGTTTTTT
TRBV7-9	NA	NA	TRBJ2-1	CASTLRPTAIYYNEQFF	TGTGCCAGCACCCTACGACCGACCGCAATATACTACAATGAGCAGTTCTTC
TRBV11-2	TRBD2	NA	TRBJ2-7	CASTGAIGRRYEQYF	TGTGCCAGCACTGGAGCGATCGGGAGGAGGTACGAGCAGTACTTC
TRBV7-3	NA	NA	TRBJ2-2	CASSPLGPGELFF	TGTGCCAGCAGCCCGCTTGGGCCCGGGGAGCTGTTTTTT
TRBV4-3	NA	NA	TRBJ2-1	CASSQDRRGPYNEQFF	TGCGCCAGCAGCCAAGATCGCAGGGGACCCTACAATGAGCAGTTCTTC
TRBV7-3	NA	NA	TRBJ2-7	CASSLGRSYEQYF	TGTGCCAGCAGCCTCGGCCGCTCCTACGAGCAGTACTTC
TRBV27	NA	NA	TRBJ2-4	CASSSIRAKNIQYF	TGTGCCAGCAGTTCCATCAGAGCCAAAAACATTCAGTACTTC
TRBV4-1	NA	NA	TRBJ1-2	CASSQYAGAEPLYGYTF	TGCGCCAGCAGCCAGTACGCGGGTGCGGAACCTCTCTATGGCTACACCTTC
TRBV7-8	NA	NA	TRBJ1-2	CASSLGDEPYTF	TGTGCCAGCAGCTTAGGGGACGAACCATACACCTTC
TRBV6-1	NA	NA	TRBJ1-2	CASRVRGAFYGYTF	TGTGCCAGCAGGGTTCGGGGGGCCTTCTATGGCTACACCTTC
TRBV28	TRBD1	NA	TRBJ1-4	CASSSDRGRDRFGEKLFF	TGTGCCAGCAGTTCTGACAGGGGCCGCGACCGGTTTGGTGAAAAACTGTTTTTT
TRBV5-1	NA	once	TRBJ2-3	CASRGDIYTDTQYF	TGCGCCAGCAGGGGAGACATCTACACAGATACGCAGTATTTT
TRBV15	TRBD1	NA	TRBJ2-2	CATSTGTGRLTGELFF	TGTGCCACCAGCACCGGGACAGGGCGGCTCACCGGGGAGCTGTTTTTT
TRBV29-1	NA	NA	TRBJ2-1	CSALRLGQPNEQFF	TGCAGCGCCCTACGCCTGGGGCAACCCAATGAGCAGTTCTTC
TRBV11-1	NA	NA	TRBJ1-3	CASSTGRRSGNTIYF	TGTGCCAGCAGCACGGGACGCCGATCTGGAAACACCATATATTTT
TRBV29-1	NA	NA	TRBJ2-3	CSVEFSSDRTDTQYF	TGCAGCGTTGAATTCTCTAGCGACAGGACAGATACGCAGTATTTT
TRBV6-6	NA	once	TRBJ2-7	CASSYSGGTTAEQYF	TGTGCCAGCAGTTACTCAGGGGGTACGACGGCCGAGCAGTACTTC
TRBV28	NA	NA	TRBJ2-3	CASSLSPYSGADTQYF	TGTGCCAGCAGTTTATCTCCATATTCAGGGGCAGATACGCAGTATTTT
TRBV27	TRBD2	NA	TRBJ2-7	CASSSVPGGEQYF	TGTGCCAGCAGTTCTGTACCGGGGGGGGAGCAGTACTTC
TRBV27	NA	NA	TRBJ1-1	CASSRGFDYNREAFF	TGTGCCAGCAGTCGAGGGTTTGACTACAACCGTGAAGCTTTCTTT
TRBV5-1	NA	NA	TRBJ1-2	CASSSGKGYTF	TGCGCCAGCAGTTCAGGGAAAGGCTACACCTTC
TRBV7-6	TRBD2	NA	TRBJ2-2	CASSSTSGDTGELFF	TGTGCCAGCAGCTCGACTAGCGGGGACACCGGGGAGCTGTTTTTT
TRBV11-2	NA	once	TRBJ2-1	CASSLDLGGEQFF	TGTGCCAGCAGCTTAGATTTGGGGGGTGAGCAGTTCTTC
TRBV5-1	NA	NA	TRBJ2-3	CASSPVGIRTDTQYF	TGCGCCAGCAGCCCCGTGGGGATTCGCACAGATACGCAGTATTTT
TRBV6-1	NA	once	TRBJ1-4	CASRVEATNEKLFF	TGTGCCAGCAGGGTCGAGGCAACTAATGAAAAACTGTTTTTT
TRBV27	NA	once	TRBJ2-7	CASSNNNWGYEQYF	TGTGCCAGCAGTAATAACAATTGGGGCTACGAGCAGTACTTC
TRBV15	NA	once	TRBJ2-7	CATSRDRGSYEQYF	TGTGCCACCAGCAGGGATCGGGGGAGCTACGAGCAGTACTTC
TRBV4-2	TRBD2	NA	TRBJ2-3	CASSGREGLTDTQYF	TGTGCCAGCAGCGGGCGGGAGGGCCTCACAGATACGCAGTATTTT
TRBV19	TRBD2	NA	TRBJ2-1	CASRGGTSGMRPHEQFF	TGTGCCAGTAGGGGAGGGACTAGCGGGATGAGACCCCATGAGCAGTTCTTC
TRBV9	TRBD1	NA	TRBJ1-1	CASSQVGQGFRNTEAFF	TGTGCCAGCAGCCAAGTGGGACAGGGGTTCCGGAACACTGAAGCTTTCTTT
TRBV27	NA	NA	TRBJ2-2	CASGPALTGELFF	TGTGCCAGCGGTCCGGCCCTCACCGGGGAGCTGTTTTTT
TRBV10-2	NA	NA	TRBJ2-3	CASRRSSTSDTQYF	TGCGCCAGCCGTCGGAGTTCCACGTCAGATACGCAGTATTTT
TRBV2	TRBD2	NA	TRBJ2-2	CASSVLAGQITNTGELFF	TGTGCCAGCAGTGTACTAGCGGGACAAATTACGAACACCGGGGAGCTGTTTTTT
TRBV4-2	TRBD1	NA	TRBJ2-1	CASSQDRGPYNEQFF	TGTGCCAGCAGCCAGGACAGGGGCCCCTACAATGAGCAGTTCTTC
TRBV30	TRBD1	NA	TRBJ2-7	CAWIRFRTGSYEQYF	TGTGCCTGGATCCGGTTTCGGACAGGATCCTACGAGCAGTACTTC
TRBV11-2	NA	NA	TRBJ2-1	CASSPQGVENEQFF	TGTGCCAGCAGCCCGCAGGGAGTAGAAAATGAGCAGTTCTTC
TRBV13	NA	NA	TRBJ1-3	CASSANRAAGGNTIYF	TGTGCCAGCAGCGCGAACAGGGCCGCGGGGGGAAACACCATATATTTT
TRBV27	NA	NA	TRBJ2-2	CASSLFGLSGSGELFF	TGTGCCAGCAGTTTATTCGGTCTGTCGGGGTCCGGGGAGCTGTTTTTT
TRBV10-3	TRBD2	NA	TRBJ2-3	CAIRTYSGGTDTQYF	TGTGCCATCAGAACGTATAGCGGGGGCACAGATACGCAGTATTTT